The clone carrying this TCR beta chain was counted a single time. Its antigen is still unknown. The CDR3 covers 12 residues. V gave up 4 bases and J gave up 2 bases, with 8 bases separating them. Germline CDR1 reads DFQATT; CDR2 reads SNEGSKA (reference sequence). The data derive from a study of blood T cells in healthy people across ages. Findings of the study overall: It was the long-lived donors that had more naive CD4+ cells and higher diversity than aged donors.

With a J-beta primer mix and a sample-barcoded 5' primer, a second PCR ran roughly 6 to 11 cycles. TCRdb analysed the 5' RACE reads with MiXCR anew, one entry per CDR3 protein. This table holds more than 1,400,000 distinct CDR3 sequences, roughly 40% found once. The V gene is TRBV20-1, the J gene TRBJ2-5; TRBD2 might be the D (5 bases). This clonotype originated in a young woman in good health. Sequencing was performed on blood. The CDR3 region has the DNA TGCAGTGCTACGGGAAGACAAGAGACCCAGTACTTC. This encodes CSATGRQETQYF.